This T cell receptor (beta chain) is from a study of cytomegalovirus exposure and HLA in healthy donors. Germline CDR1 is WSHSY and CDR2 is SAAADI. The CDR3 covers 13 residues. Donors consisted of healthy bone marrow donors. This clone was seen just once. Its antigen is currently unknown. A multiplex PCR was run with 60 Vbeta primers and 13 Jbeta primers. Measured with immunoSEQ multiplex PCR; TCRdb has only the in-frame clones, and not every one. The table shows around 130,000 clones, with about 82% occurring only once. Findings and limits, study-wide: A further, later analysis showed that HLA-associated TCR beta chains (compared with equally common others) were more clonally expanded. Approximately 18,000 TCR beta sequences were associated with HLA alleles at 0.05 false discovery rate in a later analysis.

The specimen was PBMCs. V usage is TRBV10-2 and J usage is TRBJ2-5; 8 nucleotides line up with TRBD1. With the DNA end fitting TRBJ2-7 better, the J assignment may be wrong. The clonotype originates from a man aged 25-45 years in good health and CMV-seronegative. The CDR3 sequence is CAISTGGTYEQYF. In DNA, the CDR3 is TGCGCCATTTCTACAGGGGGGACCTACGAGCAGTACTTC.